This T cell receptor (beta chain) was identified during a study of blood T cell repertoires in COVID-19. Study background: Acute and convalescent COVID-19 specimens originated in the United States, Italy and Spain.

This CDR3 is built from 14 residues. From germline, CDR1 is LGHNA and CDR2 YSLEER. V was clipped by 4 bases and J by 11 bases; unmatched bases: 12. The table came from immunoSEQ multiplex PCR; TCRdb's copy has only in-frame clones and leaves some out. The data show around 620,000 clones, with around 90% seen just once and more than 0.25% held by the top ten. The chain employs TRBV4-3 and TRBJ1-2, with TRBD1 matching 8 bases. The sample was peripheral blood. This sequence was found in a woman aged 18-29 years with acute or convalescent COVID-19. The CDR3 is CASSREGGQGAYTF. CDR3 in DNA: TGCGCCAGCAGCCGAGAAGGCGGGCAGGGGGCGTACACCTTC.